This T cell receptor beta chain originates from a study of blood T cell repertoires in COVID-19. On the study more broadly: The origin of the acute and convalescent COVID-19 samples was the United States, Italy and Spain.

In the original processing: Reference gene primer amplification gave nucleated cell count estimates. TCRdb's copy holds only in-frame clones and misses some; the assay was immunoSEQ multiplex PCR. Clone size and V and J calls were adopted from that table, with D and trimming inferred from the DNA. The table lists 200,000 or so clones, 80% to 85% of them singletons. CDR1 is MNHEY and CDR2 is SVGEGT in the germline V gene. The CDR3 runs 17 residues. J lost 2 bases, V lost 0 bases, and 6 bases had no gene match. The source is a woman in her thirties with acute or convalescent COVID-19. The V call is TRBV6-2 or TRBV6-3, the J call TRBJ2-5; 10 nucleotides match TRBD2. The sample taken for sequencing was peripheral blood. This CDR3 reads CASSYSLSGGKQETQYF. The CDR3 nucleotides are TGTGCCAGCAGTTACTCGCTTAGCGGGGGGAAACAAGAGACCCAGTACTTC.